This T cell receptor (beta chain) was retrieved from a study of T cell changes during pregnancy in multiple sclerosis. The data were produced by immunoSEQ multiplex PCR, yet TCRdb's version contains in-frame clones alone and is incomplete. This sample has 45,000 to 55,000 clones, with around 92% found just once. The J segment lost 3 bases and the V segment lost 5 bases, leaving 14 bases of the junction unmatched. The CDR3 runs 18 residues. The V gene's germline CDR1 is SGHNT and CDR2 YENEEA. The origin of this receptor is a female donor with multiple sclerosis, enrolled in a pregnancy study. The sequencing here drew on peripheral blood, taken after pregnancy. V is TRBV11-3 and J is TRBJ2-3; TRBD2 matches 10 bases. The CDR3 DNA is TGTGCCAGCAGCAAGACTTGGGCTAGCGGGGGATCTACAGATACGCAGTATTTT. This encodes CASSKTWASGGSTDTQYF. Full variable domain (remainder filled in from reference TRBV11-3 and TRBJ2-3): EAGVVQSPRYKIIEKKQPVAFWCNPISGHNTLYWYLQNLGQGPELLIRYENEEAVDDSQLPKDRFSAERLKGVDSTLKIQPAELGDSAVYLCASSKTWASGGSTDTQYFGPGTRLTVL.